Sequencing of this TCR beta chain was carried out in a study of shared clonotypes between healthy human individuals. Terminally differentiated effector memory CD45RA+ cells were excluded from the naive CD8 cells, which were CD45RO-negative and positively selected for CCR7. HIV-negative, healthy adults without recent acute infections or vaccinations were the donors. Study results and limitations: The study's rarefaction showed incomplete sorted-subset sequencing despite large depth. Clonotypes shared by all four donors outscored non-shared clonotypes in generation probability.

A remark on this clone: Antigen specificity is unknown.

This table comes from immunoSEQ multiplex PCR, and its TCRdb copy is limited to in-frame clones, with some not included. The table shows about 820,000 clones, with over 90% occurring only once. The sample consisted of naive CD8+ T cells sorted from blood. This clonotype was obtained from a young man in good health.

Here the CDR3 DNA reads TGTGCCAGCAGGGACCGGACGGATCAGCCCCAGCATTTT. The encoded protein is CASRDRTDQPQHF. This sequence joins TRBV21-1 and TRBJ1-5. TRBV21-1 is noted as a pseudogene. CDR3 length: 13 residues.